A selection of T cell receptor beta chains follows, all from one sample in a study of identical twins. Each CDR3 protein gets one entry after TCRdb re-called the 5' RACE reads with MiXCR. This sample has fewer than 900,000 distinct CDR3 sequences; around 20% occur once, and the top ten carry around 4.5%. This sample was also put to use in a study of T cells expressing NK-cell markers.

What was sequenced was PBMCs. All receptors derive from a woman younger than 35 in good health. Both conserved end residues are part of each CDR3. The order of the fields is clone size, CDR3 length, J gene, D gene, V gene, CDR3 DNA, CDR3 protein. A D gene is named only where the DNA matches it firmly. Rows give clone size only sometimes, using once, few, many, or a class for an expanded clone.

clone_size: -; cdr3_length: 17; j_call: TRBJ2-1; d_call: -; v_call: TRBV3-1; cdr3_nt: TGTGCCAGCAGCCAAGATATGCGGCTAGCAGTCGTCCATGAGCAGTTCTTC; cdr3_aa: CASSQDMRLAVVHEQFF
clone_size: -; cdr3_length: 13; j_call: TRBJ1-2; d_call: -; v_call: TRBV12-3/TRBV12-4; cdr3_nt: TGTGCCAGCAGTGGGGCCTCTAACTATGGCTACACCTTC; cdr3_aa: CASSGASNYGYTF
clone_size: few; cdr3_length: 13; j_call: TRBJ2-7; d_call: -; v_call: TRBV19; cdr3_nt: TGTGCCAGCTCCTCCGGACGGGGGAGCGAGCAGTACTTC; cdr3_aa: CASSSGRGSEQYF
clone_size: many; cdr3_length: 14; j_call: TRBJ1-2; d_call: -; v_call: TRBV5-1; cdr3_nt: TGCGCCAGCACCCAGGTTTGGTCTAACTATGGCTACACCTTC; cdr3_aa: CASTQVWSNYGYTF
clone_size: -; cdr3_length: 15; j_call: TRBJ2-6; d_call: -; v_call: TRBV4-3; cdr3_nt: TGCGCCAGCACGGGTCACGGGACTGGGGCCAACGTCCTGACTTTC; cdr3_aa: CASTGHGTGANVLTF
clone_size: -; cdr3_length: 14; j_call: TRBJ2-1; d_call: TRBD2; v_call: TRBV29-1; cdr3_nt: TGCAGCGTGCTAAGCGGGAGGGCCTACAATGAGCAGTTCTTC; cdr3_aa: CSVLSGRAYNEQFF
clone_size: -; cdr3_length: 13; j_call: TRBJ2-3; d_call: -; v_call: TRBV7-9; cdr3_nt: TGTGCCAGCGTTACGACTCCCTTGGATACGCAGTATTTT; cdr3_aa: CASVTTPLDTQYF
clone_size: few; cdr3_length: 16; j_call: TRBJ2-3; d_call: TRBD2; v_call: TRBV6-5; cdr3_nt: TGTGCCAGCAGTTACGCCCCTAGCGGTAGCACAGATACGCAGTATTTT; cdr3_aa: CASSYAPSGSTDTQYF
clone_size: few; cdr3_length: 13; j_call: TRBJ2-4; d_call: -; v_call: TRBV19; cdr3_nt: TGTGCCAGTAATCGGGCCCGGGGAGACATTCAGTACTTC; cdr3_aa: CASNRARGDIQYF
clone_size: few; cdr3_length: 13; j_call: TRBJ2-7; d_call: -; v_call: TRBV27; cdr3_nt: TGTGCCAGCAGTTTCCTTAGCGGCTACGAGCAGTACTTC; cdr3_aa: CASSFLSGYEQYF
clone_size: many; cdr3_length: 15; j_call: TRBJ2-1; d_call: TRBD2; v_call: TRBV29-1; cdr3_nt: TGCAGCGTTGGGGGGGGACCGGTGACCTACAATGAGCAGTTCTTC; cdr3_aa: CSVGGGPVTYNEQFF
clone_size: few; cdr3_length: 16; j_call: TRBJ2-7; d_call: -; v_call: TRBV5-1; cdr3_nt: TGCGCCAGCAGCCTAAGGGCGGGACTCCAACCCTACGAGCAGTACTTC; cdr3_aa: CASSLRAGLQPYEQYF
clone_size: -; cdr3_length: 16; j_call: TRBJ2-5; d_call: TRBD2; v_call: TRBV11-2; cdr3_nt: TGTGCCAGCAGCCCCGGGGTAGCGGGGTTACAAGAGACCCAGTACTTC; cdr3_aa: CASSPGVAGLQETQYF
clone_size: few; cdr3_length: 15; j_call: TRBJ2-3; d_call: -; v_call: TRBV29-1; cdr3_nt: TGCAGCGTTTCACTGACAGGGAGGGGCACAGATACGCAGTATTTT; cdr3_aa: CSVSLTGRGTDTQYF
clone_size: -; cdr3_length: 16; j_call: TRBJ1-3; d_call: TRBD1; v_call: TRBV12-3/TRBV12-4; cdr3_nt: TGTGCCAGCAGTCCCCGCGGGACAGGGAAAGGAAACACCATATATTTT; cdr3_aa: CASSPRGTGKGNTIYF